The 11 T cell receptor beta chains reported below all come from one sample, sequenced in a study of CD8 T cells in ankylosing spondylitis (dated by TCRdb to about 2017). The paper as a whole reports these results and caveats: Blood from ankylosing spondylitis patients appeared to be characterized by a TCR beta motif composed of about eight highly homologous amino acid variants.

Libraries were built with 5' RACE. The listed sequencing device is Illumina HiSeq 2500. Clones were called with MiXCR by TCRdb after fastp trimmed the public reads at Q25, and only in-frame beta chains were retained. Rows with a matching CDR3 protein are joined into one entry that keeps the most common DNA and genes. This sample holds around 770,000 distinct CDR3 sequences; around a fifth were observed only once. The ten largest clonotypes hold under 20% of the sample. For these receptors, no antigen is known. The sequenced sample was blood, either unsorted or a sorted T cell fraction (not recorded which). These receptors came from a male donor with ankylosing spondylitis.

This clonotype occurred a few times. The chain recombines TRBV12-3 or TRBV12-4 with TRBJ1-1; 10 nucleotides align to TRBD1. This CDR3 is built from 14 residues. V lost 6 bases to trimming and J lost 5 bases; unmatched junction nucleotides: 6. CDR3 DNA: TGTGCCAGCAGCTCGACAGGGGGCTGGACTGAAGCTTTCTTT. Its protein is CASSSTGGWTEAFF.

This clonotype was seen ten or more times. J is TRBJ2-1 and V is TRBV15; 10 nucleotides match TRBD1. Germline values: CDR1 LNHNV, CDR2 YYDKDF (reference sequence). CDR3 length: 17 residues. Trimming at V came to 3 bases and at J to 10 bases, leaving 15 bases not matched to a gene. The CDR3 sequence is CATSSLYAGTGDREQFF. The CDR3 DNA is TGTGCCACCAGCAGCCTATATGCCGGGACAGGGGACCGCGAGCAGTTCTTC.

The table lists this clonotype with a few counts. The chain carries TRBV12-3 or TRBV12-4 and TRBJ1-1, with D unresolved. This CDR3 is 12 amino acids long. Trimming shortened V by 2 bases and J by 4 bases, and 5 bases separated the two germline ends. The CDR3 loop reads CASSLLFTEAFF. The CDR3 DNA is TGTGCCAGCAGTTTATTGTTCACTGAAGCTTTCTTT.

The chain recombines TRBV21-1 with TRBJ2-3. TRBV21-1 is termed a pseudogene. The CDR3 spans 15 residues. CDR3 nucleotides: TGTGCCAGCAGTAGCTTTGCTCCATCCACAGATACGCAGTATTTT. It translates to CASSSFAPSTDTQYF.

This clonotype was observed a few times. The chain uses TRBV25-1 and TRBJ2-3; D unclear. The CDR3 covers 15 residues. Trimming left V 3 bases short and J 2 bases short, with 12 bases between. Looked up from germline, CDR1 is MGHDK and CDR2 is SYGVNS. The CDR3 sequence: CASSEYVGNTDTQYF. The CDR3 nucleotides read TGTGCCAGCAGTGAGTACGTGGGGAACACAGATACGCAGTATTTT.

In this sample, this clonotype turned up a few times. This chain joins TRBV30 and TRBJ1-6; 9 nucleotides align to TRBD1. CDR1 is GTSNPN, CDR2 SVGIG, per germline (reference sequence). The CDR3 sequence is 13 residues long. V shed 8 bases and J 17 bases; nucleotides not matched to a gene: 16. DNA for the CDR3: TGTGCCCTTTGGGACAGGGAAAGTGAGAACGTCCACTTT. Translated, it gives CALWDRESENVHF.

Worth noting for this clonotype: The junction departs from the called germline gene at one end, perhaps through a read error. CDR3 bases: TGTGCCAGCGAAGCGGTCAGGTATAGCTCCTACGATGAGCAGTTCTTC. It translates to CASEAVRYSSYDEQFF. The chain uses TRBV28 and TRBJ2-1; the D gene is possibly TRBD2 (5 bases). The CDR3 runs to 16 residues. Per germline, CDR1 MDHEN and CDR2 SYDVKM.

This clonotype has a handful of counts. The V call is TRBV7-6, the J call TRBJ1-4; no reliable D call. Per the germline V gene, CDR1 is SGHVS and CDR2 is FNYEAQ. The CDR3 has 15 amino acids. Deletions cut 0 bases from V and 8 bases from J, with 13 bases between. The CDR3 is CASSLAYAYGEKLFF. The CDR3 nucleotides are TGTGCCAGCAGCTTAGCTTATGCTTATGGGGAAAAACTGTTTTTT.

V usage is TRBV28 and J usage is TRBJ2-3; D is perhaps TRBD2 (5 bases). Germline loops: CDR1 MDHEN, CDR2 SYDVKM. Trimming took 5 bases from V and 1 from J, leaving 28 bases between them. This CDR3 has 20 residues. The DNA for the CDR3 is TGTGCCAGCAGTCATACACCAAACTCCCTCCTAGCTAAGGGCACAGATACGCAGTATTTT. Protein sequence: CASSHTPNSLLAKGTDTQYF.

The J gene is TRBJ1-2, the V gene TRBV20-1; D possibly corresponds to TRBD1 (5 bases). CDR3 length equals 13 residues. V lost 5 bases and J 1 base, leaving 11 bases between the germline ends. The V gene's germline CDR1 is DFQATT and CDR2 SNEGSKA (reference sequence). The CDR3 DNA is TGCAGTGCTGCCCGGGACGGTAACTATGGCTACACCTTC. It encodes CSAARDGNYGYTF.

This sequence joins TRBV6-1 and TRBJ2-1; 9 bases fit TRBD2. Germline V gene lookup returns CDR1 MNHNS and CDR2 SASEGT. V gave up 6 bases and J gave up 3 bases; unmatched junction bases: 6. CDR3 size: 15 residues. CDR3 region: CASSHLAGVYNEQFF. CDR3 sequence (DNA): TGTGCCAGCAGCCACTTAGCGGGAGTCTACAATGAGCAGTTCTTC.